This T cell receptor (beta chain) was profiled in a study of T cell responses to AZD1222 COVID-19 vaccine (dated by TCRdb to the early 2020s). Study-wide context: A total of 230 to 250 trial participants underwent TCR sequencing, of whom 207 had received two doses of AZD1222 and around 25 had received two doses of the MenACWY control vaccine. Trial participants were enrolled by age into subgroups of 18-55, 56-69 and 70-plus years, and around 150, 28 and 57 TCR-sequenced participants, respectively, were included in these subgroups. The full study reports these points: Only five to seven AZD1222 recipients were SARS-CoV-2 seropositive at baseline, limiting conclusions about previously exposed vaccinees. The 56-69-year group was small, and its depth increase did not reach significance, likely because of low power. Participants were mostly white British and included more females than males, and it was suggested by the authors that clonal diversity may have been underestimated. Because no samples from the day 14 peak response were available, repertoires could be characterized only after the peak T cell response. The vaccine-associated CD4 TCRs covered the entire spike protein, and the dominant responses fell in regions 160-218 and 743-854. Reportedly, almost half of the unique spike-specific TCRs recognized epitopes lying outside the regions that are mutated in the B.1.351 and B.1.1.7 variants. A significant rise in spike-specific TCR breadth and depth was observed after two AZD1222 doses relative to day 0 and relative to MenACWY recipients.

The time point label on this specimen signifies: baseline before first vaccination. This specimen's treatment or condition label, per the study, means: meningococcal conjugate vaccine given as trial control. The vaccinee samples were drawn from two UK trials, COV001 and COV002, one of which was a single-blind randomized controlled phase 2/3 trial testing AZD1222 (ChAdOx1 nCoV-19) in healthy adults. For TCRbeta chain sequencing, PBMC samples from trial participants were taken at day 0 and at day 28 after the second dose. The CDR3 regions of human TCRbeta chains were analyzed by immunosequencing. As for how the authors treated the data: Repertoire TCRs were matched against a reference library of SARS-CoV-2-specific TCRs generated with the MIRA antigen-specificity platform. Breadth was defined as the fraction of unique TCRs that were SARS-CoV-2-associated. Depth was defined as the fraction of total T cells that were SARS-CoV-2-associated. Using the MIRA data, every spike-specific TCR was mapped to the spike region that the TCR reacted to and assigned to either a CD4 or a CD8 class. Log10-transformed breadth and depth values were compared by one-way ANOVA with Sidak's multiple comparisons tests. Held by TCRdb, this immuneACCESS table contains in-frame sequences only and omits some clones. Under half of the omission traces to an unresolved V gene where checked; the cause of the rest is unknown. V and J calls and clone size are as listed in that table; D and trimming were resolved from the DNA. The sample table shows 110,000 to 150,000 clones, and over 85% are seen once. The top ten clones comprise approximately 0.9% of the sample.

In the case of this clone: Its binding antigen is unknown. No quality values exist for individual bases; no much larger clone is one base distant.

V and J lose 6 bases and 6 bases, and a span of 9 bases separates them. The CDR3 goes from the cysteine to the phenylalanine over 11 residues. Just CDR3 DNA is preserved here, 33 bases in frame from base 1. CDR1 and CDR2 were assigned from the germline V gene as SGHTS and YDEGEE. Recombination joined TRBV5-8 with TRBJ1-1, with the D gene not confidently named. The sequence derives from an adult in good health. This material consisted of peripheral blood, taken on day 0 of MenACWY control vaccination. The CDR3 protein sequence reads: CASIDRPEAFF. The nucleotide sequence reads TGTGCCAGCATCGACCGCCCTGAAGCTTTCTTT.